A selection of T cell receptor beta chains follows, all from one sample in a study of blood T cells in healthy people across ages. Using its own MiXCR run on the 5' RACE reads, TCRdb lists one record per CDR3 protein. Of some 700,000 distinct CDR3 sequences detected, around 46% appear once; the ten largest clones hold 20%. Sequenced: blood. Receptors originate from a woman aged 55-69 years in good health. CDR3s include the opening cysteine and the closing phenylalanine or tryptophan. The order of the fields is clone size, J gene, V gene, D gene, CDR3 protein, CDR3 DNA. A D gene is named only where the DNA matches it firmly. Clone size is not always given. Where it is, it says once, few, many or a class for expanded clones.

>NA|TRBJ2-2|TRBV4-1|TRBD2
CASSPSGGLASGELFF
TGCGCCAGCAGCCCCTCGGGGGGACTAGCTTCCGGGGAGCTGTTTTTT
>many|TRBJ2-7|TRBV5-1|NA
CASSLEAKYEQYF
TGCGCCAGCAGCTTGGAGGCCAAGTACGAGCAGTACTTC
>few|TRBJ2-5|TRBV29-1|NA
CSVEDPAGMGRRETQYF
TGCAGCGTTGAAGATCCGGCAGGGATGGGGAGGCGGGAGACCCAGTACTTC
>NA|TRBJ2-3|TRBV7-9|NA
CASSYRATGTDTQYF
TGTGCCAGCAGCTACAGGGCCACTGGCACAGATACGCAGTATTTT
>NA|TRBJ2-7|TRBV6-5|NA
CASSYSGYSLYEQYF
TGTGCCAGCAGTTACTCGGGGTATTCCCTCTACGAGCAGTACTTC
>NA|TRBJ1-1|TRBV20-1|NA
CSARKRSEAFF
TGCAGTGCTAGAAAGAGGTCCGAAGCTTTCTTT
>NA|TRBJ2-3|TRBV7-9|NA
CASSAGDGGTTDTQYF
TGTGCCAGCAGCGCAGGGGATGGGGGTACCACAGATACGCAGTATTTT
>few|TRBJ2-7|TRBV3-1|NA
CASSQDGVNEQYF
TGTGCCAGCAGCCAAGACGGGGTTAACGAGCAGTACTTC
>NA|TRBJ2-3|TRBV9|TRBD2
CASSLLGGEGDTQYF
TGTGCCAGCAGTCTCCTGGGCGGGGAGGGAGATACGCAGTATTTT
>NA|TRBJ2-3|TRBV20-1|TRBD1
CSARVGTGGLDTQYF
TGCAGTGCTAGAGTTGGGACAGGGGGCTTAGATACGCAGTATTTT
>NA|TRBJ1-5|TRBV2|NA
CASGRIDSNQPQHF
TGTGCCAGCGGCAGGATAGATAGCAATCAGCCCCAGCATTTT
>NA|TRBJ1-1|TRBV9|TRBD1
CASSVGGDSRAFF
TGTGCCAGCAGCGTAGGGGGGGACAGTCGAGCTTTCTTT
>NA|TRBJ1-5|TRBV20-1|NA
CSAAQDSNQPQHF
TGCAGTGCCGCTCAGGATAGCAATCAGCCCCAGCATTTT
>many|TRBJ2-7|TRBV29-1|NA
CSVEYRESYEQYF
TGCAGCGTTGAATATCGGGAGTCGTACGAGCAGTACTTC
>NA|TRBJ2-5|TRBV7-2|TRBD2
CASSSYLAGVGETQYF
TGTGCCAGCAGCTCCTACCTAGCGGGGGTTGGGGAGACCCAGTACTTC
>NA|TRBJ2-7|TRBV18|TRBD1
CASSPSSTGGYEQYF
TGTGCCAGCTCACCAAGTTCCACAGGGGGCTACGAGCAGTACTTC
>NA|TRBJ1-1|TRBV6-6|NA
CASRTREPYTEAFF
TGTGCCAGCAGGACCAGGGAACCTTACACTGAAGCTTTCTTT
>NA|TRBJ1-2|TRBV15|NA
CATSRAGNNYGYTF
TGTGCCACCAGCAGAGCAGGGAATAACTATGGCTACACCTTC
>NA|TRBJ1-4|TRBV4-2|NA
CASSQEGFAARAGEKLFF
TGTGCCAGCAGCCAAGAAGGGTTCGCAGCCAGGGCGGGAGAAAAACTGTTTTTT
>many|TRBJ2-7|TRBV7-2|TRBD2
CASSLGSGLAIYEQYF
TGTGCCAGCAGCTTAGGTAGCGGACTAGCGATATACGAGCAGTACTTC
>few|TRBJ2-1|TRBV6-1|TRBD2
CASSQRLLAGRRYNEQFF
TGTGCCAGCAGCCAACGCCTGCTAGCGGGAAGGAGGTACAATGAGCAGTTCTTC
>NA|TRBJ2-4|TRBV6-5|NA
CASSAETGRQNIQYF
TGTGCCAGCAGTGCCGAGACAGGGAGGCAAAACATTCAGTACTTC
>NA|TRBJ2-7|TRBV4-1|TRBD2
CDSSPKTSGGPYEQYF
TGCGACAGCAGCCCTAAAACTAGCGGGGGGCCCTACGAGCAGTACTTC
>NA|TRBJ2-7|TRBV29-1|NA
CSVEDGEGLTYEQYF
TGCAGCGTTGAAGATGGCGAGGGTCTCACCTACGAGCAGTACTTC
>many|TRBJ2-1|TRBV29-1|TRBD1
CSADRASSYNEQFF
TGCAGCGCTGACAGGGCCTCCTCCTACAATGAGCAGTTCTTC
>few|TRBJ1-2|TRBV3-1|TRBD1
CASSQDGQGEYGYTF
TGTGCCAGCAGCCAAGACGGACAGGGGGAATATGGCTACACCTTC
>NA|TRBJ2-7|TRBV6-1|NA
CASREFGGYRSSYEQYF
TGTGCCAGCAGAGAGTTCGGAGGCTACCGATCTTCCTACGAGCAGTACTTC
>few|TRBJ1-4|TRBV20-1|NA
CSARIFGGRASATNEKLFF
TGCAGTGCTAGGATATTTGGGGGGCGGGCATCCGCAACTAATGAAAAACTGTTTTTT
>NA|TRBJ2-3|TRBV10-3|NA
CAIRAIGTALDTQYF
TGTGCCATCAGGGCAATCGGGACCGCACTAGATACGCAGTATTTT
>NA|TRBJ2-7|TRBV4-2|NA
CASSQDGVGIGYEQYF
TGTGCCAGCAGCCAAGATGGCGTGGGAATAGGGTACGAGCAGTACTTC
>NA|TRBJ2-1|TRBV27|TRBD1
CASSPLGQGNDEQFF
TGTGCCAGCAGTCCCCTGGGACAGGGCAATGATGAGCAGTTCTTC
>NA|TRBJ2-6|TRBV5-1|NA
CASRKERSGANVLTF
TGCGCCAGCAGGAAAGAACGTTCTGGGGCCAACGTCCTGACTTTC
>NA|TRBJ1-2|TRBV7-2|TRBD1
CASSFSVTGVTGDYGYTF
TGTGCCAGCAGCTTCTCCGTGACAGGGGTGACGGGAGACTATGGCTACACCTTC
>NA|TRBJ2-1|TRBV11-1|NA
CASRQRGTDANEQFF
TGTGCCAGCAGACAACGGGGGACGGATGCCAATGAGCAGTTCTTC
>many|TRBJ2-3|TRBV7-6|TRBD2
CASAGVQDTQYF
TGTGCCAGTGCGGGAGTTCAGGATACGCAGTATTTT
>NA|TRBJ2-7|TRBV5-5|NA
CASSLSGNPSYEQYF
TGTGCCAGCAGCTTATCAGGGAACCCCTCCTACGAGCAGTACTTC
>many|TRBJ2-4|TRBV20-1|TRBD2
CSAGVSGRDQNIQYF
TGCAGTGCTGGAGTTAGCGGGAGAGATCAAAACATTCAGTACTTC
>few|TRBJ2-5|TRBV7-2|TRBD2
CASSLASLAGVGETQYF
TGTGCCAGCAGCTTAGCGAGTCTAGCGGGAGTTGGAGAGACCCAGTACTTC
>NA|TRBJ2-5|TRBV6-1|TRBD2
CASSDGLAGQETQYF
TGTGCCAGCAGTGATGGACTAGCGGGCCAAGAGACCCAGTACTTC
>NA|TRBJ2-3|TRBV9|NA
CASSVLGRGKDTQYF
TGTGCCAGCAGCGTCCTTGGGCGGGGCAAAGATACGCAGTATTTT
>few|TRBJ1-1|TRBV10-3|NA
CAIRQMNTEAFF
TGTGCCATCAGACAGATGAACACTGAAGCTTTCTTT
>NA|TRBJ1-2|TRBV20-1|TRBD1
CSARPLQGARGYTF
TGCAGTGCTAGACCTCTACAGGGGGCTCGTGGCTACACCTTC